This T cell receptor beta chain appears in the sequencing data of a study of T cell responses to AZD1222 COVID-19 vaccine. About the research overall: Second-dose timings of about 4 or about 12 weeks were pooled.

Sequencing was performed with immunoSEQ multiplex PCR; in TCRdb, only in-frame clones are kept and a portion is missing. The repertoire includes about 140,000 clones, about 91% of them detected once, and around 3% sits in the top ten. Regarding the study as a whole: There were repertoire samples only from the period after the peak T cell response. In a largely white British group with more females than males, clonal diversity was possibly underestimated. CD4 TCRs covered the whole spike, strongest at regions 160-218 and 743-854.

This clone was seen only once. Antigen: not known. V lost 1 base and J lost 5, with 11 bases in between. The CDR3 has 14 residues. CDR1 and CDR2 (germline): MDHEN, SYDVKM. The genes are TRBV28 and TRBJ1-1; no reliable D call. This TCR was sampled from an adult in good health. This specimen was peripheral blood, taken on day 0 of AZD1222 vaccination. CDR3 region: CASSLSNRWTEAFF. In nucleotides, the CDR3 is TGTGCCAGCAGTTTATCCAACAGATGGACTGAAGCTTTCTTT.